This T cell receptor (beta chain) was profiled in a study of cytomegalovirus exposure and HLA in healthy donors. Vbeta (60) and Jbeta (13) primers were used in the PCR. Some clones are missing from TCRdb's copy, which holds only in-frame ones; the method was immunoSEQ multiplex PCR. The table lists roughly 140,000 clones, about three quarters of them singletons, with under 7.5% in the top ten. The donors gave bone marrow, and they were healthy. V dropped 2 bases and J dropped 15; count of bases not matched to a gene: 10. The CDR3 runs 15 residues. Germline CDR1 reads SNHLY; CDR2 reads FYNNEI. Sequencing was performed on PBMCs. This chain connects TRBV2 to TRBJ2-2; 12 nucleotides agree with TRBD2. This receptor was taken from a man aged 40-55 years in good health and CMV-seropositive. The CDR3 DNA is TGTGCCAGCAGTGAATTGGGGACTAGCGGGTCGGTAGTGTTTTTT. This gives the protein CASSELGTSGSVVFF.